This TCR beta chain was recorded in a study of glioma-infiltrating T cells after dendritic cell vaccination. Study-level information: Autologous tumor lysate was loaded overnight onto monocyte-derived dendritic cells grown less than 8 days with IL-4 and GM-CSF. Study-wide results and limits: The cohort had few patients with full blood and tumor sets.

As to this clone: Its antigen remains unknown. Other DNA sequences within the sample encode an identical CDR3.

The CDR3 has 22 amino acids. The V and J ends lost 4 bases and 0 bases, in that order; junction bases with no gene match: 23. CDR1 and CDR2 (germline): GTSNPN, SVGIG (reference sequence). The time point: after dendritic cell vaccination, including at tumor progression/relapse. Using immunoSEQ multiplex PCR, the repertoire was profiled, and TCRdb retains in-frame clones only, with some absent. Here the sample spans 100,000 or so clones, roughly 90% being singletons. This chain connects TRBV30 to TRBJ1-6; 8 bases are a match to TRBD1. Sequencing used blood, obtained after dendritic cell vaccination. The sequence came from a human donor with glioblastoma. The CDR3 protein is CAWTPAPGQGARQSSYNSPLHF. DNA of the CDR3: TGTGCCTGGACTCCCGCCCCCGGGCAGGGGGCACGACAGAGCTCCTATAATTCACCCCTCCACTTT.